This TCR beta chain was captured by sequencing in a study of regulatory T cells in long-lasting Graves disease (dated by TCRdb to 2020 to 2022). About the full investigation: In the newly diagnosed Graves' disease group, patients had been taking antithyroid drugs for less than 3 months. A total of some 33 samples were covered by TCR sequencing, comprising around 13 persistent and around 20 newly diagnosed Graves' disease patients. Persistent Graves' disease patients were compared with newly diagnosed Graves' disease patients by peripheral blood TCR sequencing and RNA sequencing. The study was conducted in China and was registered as a clinical trial.

General findings and caveats noted by the study authors: The authors acknowledged the small sample size as a limitation that may reduce accuracy. Lower TCR Shannon entropy and fewer highly expanded clones were observed in persistent Graves' disease patients than in newly diagnosed patients, which suggested clonal expansion. The study examined only peripheral blood because the primary lesion, thyroid tissue, could not be accessed. TRBV28, TRBJ1-2 and TRBJ2-5 were preferentially used in persistent disease, while TRBV20-1 and TRBJ2-1 were favored in newly diagnosed disease. More public clonotypes were shared among persistent patients (under 3,000) than among newly diagnosed patients (under 1,000). Sequencing and analysis were restricted to the TCR beta chain.

Comment on this clonotype: The antigen this receptor binds is unknown. Per-nucleotide qualities are absent, and no much larger clonotype sits a single base away.

The germline V gene gives CDR1 as KGHDR and CDR2 as SFDVKD. V is pared back by 5 bases and J by 4 bases, with 10 bases lying between the germline termini. Spanning cysteine to phenylalanine, the CDR3 consists of 13 amino acids. The sequence is cut down to CDR3 DNA, 39 bases in frame from base 1. Library method: multiplex PCR. Reads for this sample came from an Illumina HiSeq 4000. TCR beta libraries were built with iRepertoire HTBI primers and Arm-PCR amplification of CDR3 regions. Before sequencing, the PCR products underwent gel purification. The original methods were these. Gene usage analysis of CDR3 amino acid clonotypes used the 62 TRBV and more than 13 TRBJ segments found across samples. COPE and FqMerger were used to merge filtered high-quality paired reads into contigs. BLAST was used to align contigs to the IMGT TRBV, TRBD and TRBJ reference genes, and CDR3 was defined following IMGT. Any clonotype with a frequency above 0.1% was classified as a highly expanded clone. Shannon entropy served as the measure of repertoire diversity, while the Gini coefficient captured V-J evenness. Public clonotypes were defined as clonotypes shared by more than one individual. TCRdb reworked the public reads: Q25 trimming with fastp, MiXCR clone assembly, productive beta chains retained. Identical CDR3 proteins give one entry, which carries the most common genes and DNA. It is TCRdb's table, rather than the study itself, that gives the V and J calls and clone size. Within this sample are around 450,000 distinct CDR3 sequences, with 15% of them counted one time only. The ten largest account for over 15% of the sample.

Taken with the paper, the label for time point translates to: newly diagnosed GD, antithyroid drugs for less than 3 months. For both TCR sequencing and RNA sequencing, RNA was extracted from PBMCs using TRIzol. The diagnosis of Graves' disease was made according to American Thyroid Association guidelines. Patients were recruited from an endocrinology department in Xi'an, China. From each patient, 8 to 10 milliliters of peripheral blood was collected into an EDTA anticoagulant tube. Ficoll Paque Plus density gradient separation was used to isolate PBMCs, and no further T cell sorting was done. An Agilent 2100 Bioanalyzer and agarose gel were used to assess RNA quality, and a NanoDrop 2000 was used to measure RNA concentration. The data also belong to a second study, concerning T cells in Graves' hyperthyroidism and ophthalmopathy. Drawing on the second study: A patient counted as having stable Graves' hyperthyroidism if no progression to ophthalmopathy occurred over 18 months of follow-up. Hyperthyroidism patients were newly diagnosed, had a disease duration of under 2 months, and were aged 18 to 65 years. Patients with uncontrolled infections, other autoimmune diseases, pregnancy or lactation were excluded. Diagnoses relied on clinical symptoms, serum thyroxine and TRAb, thyroid ultrasound and orbital computed tomography. For the first round of RT-PCR on the TCR CDR3, the HTBI primer set was used together with the Qiagen OneStep RT-PCR kit. Most expanded thyroid clonotypes (frequency above 0.001) were also found in blood, which suggests that blood repertoires may mirror thyroid immune responses. A model built on a 13 V-J signature distinguished ophthalmopathy from stable hyperthyroidism, reaching approximately 89% sensitivity and under 84% specificity in cross-validation and 80%/75% in testing. During validation, the model predicted progression to ophthalmopathy a median of approximately 7 months ahead of onset, with approximately 71% sensitivity and almost 75% specificity. A discovery cohort of about 95 patients, fewer than 50 with Graves' ophthalmopathy and 55 to 65 with stable Graves' hyperthyroidism, was used to find distinguishing TCR V-J signatures. Whether ophthalmopathy could be predicted prospectively was tested in an independent validation cohort made up of some 20 hyperthyroidism patients plus 17 patients who later progressed to ophthalmopathy. The 95 to 100 discovery patients were randomly divided into training and test sets at a 7:3 ratio. In addition, the study compared T-cell repertoires in thyroid tissue and in blood from six Graves' hyperthyroidism patients. After blood sampling, hyperthyroidism patients were treated with methimazole at a starting dose of 30 mg daily, and ophthalmopathy patients were treated with high-dose intravenous methylprednisolone. Libraries were constructed in a second round of multiplex PCR, after which size selection and purification were performed. Paired-end sequencing of the libraries was performed with 100 bp reads on an Illumina HiSeq2000. Raw data were processed with SOAPnuke, discarding reads with adapters, uncalled bases, mean Phred below 15, or no exact constant-primer or identifier match. High-quality paired reads were merged with COPE v1.2.5, and unique nucleotide sequences were defined as clonotypes. MiTCR v1.1 was used to align the clonotypes against IMGT TRBV, TRBD and TRBJ reference segments. Only V-J combinations with frequency above 0.0001, covering approximately 99% of repertoires, were analysed. The TCS score was defined as F50 (clonal expansion) divided by E x V (chaos), with BLOSUM62-based TCRdist calculated between CDR3 peptides within each V-J. Welch's t-statistics and random forest reduced some 510 V-J features to 10 to 15, which were used in a naive Bayes classifier (R e1071). No statistical method was used to set the sample size in advance, and investigators knew the group allocation. The paper describes TCR Vbeta CDR3 sequencing of 135 peripheral blood samples, made up of about 40 ophthalmopathy patients, some 76 hyperthyroidism patients and about 17 progressor patients.

This specimen was peripheral blood mononuclear cells (PBMCs), taken at new diagnosis, from a patient treated with antithyroid drugs. This sequence was found in a woman in her thirties with Graves disease. Donor details come from another sample of the same person, matched by shared clones. The rearranged chain carries TRBV24-1 and TRBJ2-5, with TRBD2 tentatively as D gene (6 bases match). The CDR3 loop reads CATSVAGRETQYF. The bases are TGTGCCACCAGTGTGGCGGGAAGAGAGACCCAGTACTTC.